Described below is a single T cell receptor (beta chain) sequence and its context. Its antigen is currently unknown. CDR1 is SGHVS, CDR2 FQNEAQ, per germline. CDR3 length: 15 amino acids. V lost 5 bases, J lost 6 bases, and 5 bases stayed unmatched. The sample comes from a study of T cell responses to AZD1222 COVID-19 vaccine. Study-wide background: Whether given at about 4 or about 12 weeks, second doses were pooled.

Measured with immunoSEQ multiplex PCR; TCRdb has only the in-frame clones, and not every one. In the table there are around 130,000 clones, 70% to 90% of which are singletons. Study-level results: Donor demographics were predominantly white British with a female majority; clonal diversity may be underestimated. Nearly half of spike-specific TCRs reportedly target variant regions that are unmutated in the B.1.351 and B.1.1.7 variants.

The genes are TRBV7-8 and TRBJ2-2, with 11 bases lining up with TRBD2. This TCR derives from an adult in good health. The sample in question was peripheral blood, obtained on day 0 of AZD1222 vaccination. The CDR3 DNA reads TGTGCCAGCAGCGCCACTAGCGGGAGTGCCGGGGAGCTGTTTTTT. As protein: CASSATSGSAGELFF.